One sample yielded the 32 T cell receptor beta chains listed below, sequenced in a study of T-cell reconstitution after alpha-beta-depleted transplantation in children. The TCRbeta library incorporated unique molecular identifiers. In TCRdb, the PCR reads were re-called with MiXCR into one record per CDR3 protein. The sample includes over 200,000 distinct CDR3 sequences, around 10% of them seen just once. Sequenced here: PBMCs from the stem cell graft donor, sampled from the stem cell graft. Receptor source: a human donor who donated a stem cell graft to a child with acute lymphoblastic leukemia.

This clonotype was counted only a few times. The rearrangement joins TRBV7-9 to TRBJ1-4; D is undetermined. In germline, CDR1 is SEHNR, CDR2 FQNEAQ (reference sequence). With 5 bases removed from V and 7 bases from J, the gap between germline ends came to 8 bases. This CDR3 is built from 12 residues. The CDR3 here is CASSPITEKLFF. The CDR3 bases are TGTGCCAGCAGCCCTATCACTGAAAAACTGTTTTTT.

This clonotype was picked up a small number of times. This chain uses TRBV25-1 with TRBJ1-3; weak D call: TRBD1 (6 bases). The CDR3 loop spans 13 amino acids. CDR1 and CDR2 (germline): MGHDK, SYGVNS. V lost 5 bases and J lost 4, with 9 bases in between. CDR3 loop: CASSLQGGNTIYF. CDR3 DNA: TGTGCCAGCAGTCTACAGGGAGGAAACACCATATATTTT. Combining the CDR3 with reference TRBV25-1 and TRBJ1-3 gives the whole variable domain EADIYQTPRYLVIGTGKKITLECSQTMGHDKMYWYQQDPGMELHLIHYSYGVNSTEKGDLSSESTVSRIRTEHFPLTLESARPSHTSQYLCASSLQGGNTIYFGEGSWLTVV.

This chain links TRBV5-1 with TRBJ2-7; 8 bases align to TRBD2. The J segment lost 0 bases and the V segment lost 0 bases, leaving 5 bases of the junction unmatched. This CDR3 region has 16 residues. CDR1 is SGHRS, CDR2 YFSETQ, per germline. The CDR3 DNA reads TGCGCCAGCAGCTTGGTGGGGCGGGGGGACTCCTACGAGCAGTACTTC. Its protein product is CASSLVGRGDSYEQYF.

V gene TRBV6-6 combines with J gene TRBJ2-1; 7 nucleotides match TRBD1. Germline V gives CDR1 MNHNY, CDR2 SVGAGI (reference sequence). The CDR3 runs 12 residues. With 11 bases clipped from V and 7 bases from J, the junction kept 8 bases outside the gene matches. This CDR3 is CAAQGQINEQFF. CDR3 sequence (DNA): TGTGCCGCCCAGGGACAGATTAATGAGCAGTTCTTC.

This clonotype has just a few counts. The chain recombines TRBV10-3 with TRBJ1-5; maybe TRBD1 (5 bases). The CDR3 length is 12 residues. The germline V gene has CDR1 ENHRY and CDR2 SYGVKD. V was cut by 0 bases and J by 8 bases, with 5 bases left in between. CDR3 in amino acids: CAISESGEPQHF. CDR3 coding DNA: TGTGCCATCAGTGAGTCGGGGGAGCCCCAGCATTTT.

The genes are TRBV6-1 and TRBJ2-3; D could derive from TRBD1 or TRBD2 (5 bases each). V lost 6 bases to trimming and J lost 4 bases, with 20 bases between them. The length of the CDR3 is 16 residues. Germline CDR1 MNHNS, CDR2 SASEGT. Here the CDR3 reads CASSLPLGAGADTQYF. DNA of the CDR3: TGTGCCAGCAGCCTACCCCTCGGGGCGGGCGCAGATACGCAGTATTTT.

At least ten counts were recorded for this clonotype. The chain has TRBV20-1 and TRBJ2-7; no definite D call. The CDR3 totals 12 residues. CDR1 is DFQATT and CDR2 is SNEGSKA in the germline V gene (reference sequence). V lost 5 bases, J lost 9 bases, and 17 bases lay in between. The CDR3 protein is CSASGPNGAQYF. The CDR3 coding sequence is TGCAGTGCTTCCGGTCCGAACGGCGCGCAGTACTTC.

The chain joins TRBV7-2 to TRBJ1-5; D is possibly TRBD1 (5 bases). The germline CDR1 and CDR2 sequences are SGHTA and FQGNSA. Deletions cut 0 bases from V and 6 bases from J, with 12 bases between. CDR3 length: 15 amino acids. CDR3 bases: TGTGCCAGCAGCTTAGCCTCCCAGGGCTTTCAGCCCCAGCATTTT. This codes for CASSLASQGFQPQHF. The full variable domain, with the rest looked up from reference TRBV7-2 and TRBJ1-5, is GAGVSQSPSNKVTEKGKDVELRCDPISGHTALYWYRQSLGQGLEFLIYFQGNSAPDKSGLPSDRFSAERTGGSVSTLTIQRTQQEDSAVYLCASSLASQGFQPQHFGDGTRLSIL.

This clonotype has more than one count but fewer than ten. The chain couples TRBV2 to TRBJ2-3; D possibly corresponds to TRBD1 (7 bases). The germline V gene encodes CDR1 SNHLY and CDR2 FYNNEI. The CDR3 has 14 amino acids. The V end was cut by 6 bases, the J end by 4 bases, with 14 bases between. The CDR3 DNA reads TGTGCCAGCAGCCTCAGGGGGGACGCAGATACGCAGTATTTT. Encoded protein: CASSLRGDADTQYF.

The chain employs TRBV12-5 and TRBJ2-7; no reliable D call. The CDR3 spans 14 residues. The V gene lost 2 bases and the J gene lost 3 bases, with 11 bases spanning the gap. CDR1 LGHNT and CDR2 FRNRAP come from the germline V gene. CDR3 residues: CASGLFPGVYEQYF. The DNA of the CDR3 is TGTGCTAGTGGTTTGTTTCCCGGAGTCTACGAGCAGTACTTC.

The chain employs TRBV6-5 and TRBJ1-2; 7 bases are shared with TRBD1. The CDR3 is made up of 18 amino acids. Trimming removed 2 bases from V and 1 base from J; junction bases left unmatched: 13. The germline V gene has CDR1 MNHEY and CDR2 SVGAGI. The CDR3 nucleotides are TGTGCCAGCAGTTACGTTCCCCCTCGGACAGGCCTTAACTATGGCTACACCTTC. It specifies CASSYVPPRTGLNYGYTF.

This clonotype was counted many times. V usage is TRBV19 and J usage is TRBJ1-5; D call uncertain. Trimming left V 9 bases short and J 3 bases short, with 15 bases between. CDR3 length equals 14 residues. The germline V gene encodes CDR1 LNHDA and CDR2 SQIVND (reference sequence). The CDR3 protein is CARPLGRDNQPQHF. CDR3 coding DNA: TGTGCCAGACCACTCGGGCGTGACAATCAGCCCCAGCATTTT.

This clonotype has at least ten counts. The chain combines TRBV27 with TRBJ2-7; 8 bases match TRBD2. V gave up 0 bases and J gave up 5 bases; unmatched junction bases: 9. The CDR3 is 16 amino acids. Germline CDR1 MNHEY, CDR2 SMNVEV (reference sequence). CDR3 loop: CASSLSPGLDYDEQYF. CDR3 in DNA: TGTGCCAGCAGTTTATCACCGGGACTAGATTACGACGAGCAGTACTTC.

This clonotype was seen repeatedly, ten times or more. The chain couples TRBV5-1 to TRBJ1-1; unclear D gene. Trimming removed 0 bases at V and 0 bases at J, with 9 bases between. There are 15 residues in the CDR3. The V gene's germline CDR1 is SGHRS and CDR2 YFSETQ. The CDR3 nucleotides read TGCGCCAGCAGCTTGGTTGGGTTACTGAACACTGAAGCTTTCTTT. Protein: CASSLVGLLNTEAFF.

In this sample, this clonotype turned up a few times. V is TRBV12-3 or TRBV12-4 and J is TRBJ1-1, with 7 bases that match TRBD1. Unmatched junction bases numbered 2, after V lost 3 bases and J lost 10 bases. CDR3 length: 11 amino acids. This CDR3 reads CASSFQGGAFF. In nucleotides, the CDR3 is TGTGCCAGCAGTTTCCAGGGGGGAGCTTTCTTT.

This clonotype has only a few counts. The chain is built from TRBV19 and TRBJ1-1; tentatively, D is TRBD1 (6 bases). Germline CDR1 and CDR2: LNHDA and SQIVND (reference sequence). With 5 bases removed from V and 2 bases from J, the gap between germline ends came to 15 bases. The CDR3 has 15 residues. The CDR3 region is CASSPIQGPNTEAFF. The CDR3 DNA reads as TGTGCCAGTAGTCCGATACAGGGACCCAACACTGAAGCTTTCTTT.

This clonotype appeared a few times. The chain carries TRBV29-1 and TRBJ2-4; no clear D. The CDR3 has 13 residues. Germline CDR1 SQVTM, CDR2 ANQGSEA. Trimming removed 4 bases at V and 0 bases at J, with 7 bases between. As DNA, the CDR3 is TGCAGCGTTGTCTCACTAGCCAAAAACATTCAGTACTTC. This encodes CSVVSLAKNIQYF.

V is TRBV10-3 and J is TRBJ2-3; D perhaps matches TRBD1 (6 bases). The germline CDR1 and CDR2 sequences are ENHRY and SYGVKD. This CDR3 spans 17 amino acids. The V and J ends lost 6 bases and 0 bases respectively, with 19 bases between them. The CDR3 coding sequence is TGTGCCATCAGACAGTCTCCAGGGGCCGCTAGCACAGATACGCAGTATTTT. It codes for CAIRQSPGAASTDTQYF.

V usage is TRBV18 and J usage is TRBJ2-3, with TRBD2 as a possible D gene (5 bases). Germline V lookup: CDR1 KGHSH, CDR2 LQKENI. V gave up 0 bases and J gave up 4 bases, with 14 bases separating them. This CDR3 region has 16 residues. CDR3 bases: TGTGCCAGCTCACCACCGGGTAGCGCGTCCCCAGATACGCAGTATTTT. As protein: CASSPPGSASPDTQYF.

Only a few counts were recorded for this clonotype. The chain carries TRBV2 and TRBJ2-2; perhaps TRBD1 as D (5 bases). Trimming removed 5 bases at V and 2 bases at J, with 9 bases between. The CDR3 consists of 14 residues. The V gene's germline CDR1 is SNHLY and CDR2 FYNNEI. The CDR3 nucleotides are TGTGCCAGCAGTTATGACAGTAACACCGGGGAGCTGTTTTTT. Encoded protein: CASSYDSNTGELFF.

Many counts were recorded for this clonotype. The chain joins TRBV25-1 to TRBJ1-3; D remains ambiguous. CDR1 is MGHDK and CDR2 is SYGVNS in the germline V gene. CDR3 size: 12 residues. Trimming shortened V by 8 bases and J by 0 bases, and 5 bases separated the two germline ends. The CDR3 sequence: CASSGSGNTIYF. Here the CDR3 DNA reads TGTGCCAGCTCCGGCTCTGGAAACACCATATATTTT.

This clonotype was seen a few times. The chain joins TRBV4-2 to TRBJ1-2, with 12 bases that match TRBD1. The CDR3 is 17 amino acids. With 3 bases clipped from V and 8 bases from J, the junction kept 13 bases outside the gene matches. Germline values: CDR1 LGHNA, CDR2 YNFKEQ. CDR3: CASSQEAVSGTGGGYTF. CDR3 DNA sequence: TGTGCCAGCAGCCAGGAGGCCGTATCCGGGACAGGGGGCGGCTACACCTTC.

This clonotype was recorded at least ten times. The CDR3 sequence is CATSDPKSGTGDKNIQYF. The DNA of the CDR3 is TGTGCCACCAGTGATCCTAAATCCGGGACAGGGGACAAAAACATTCAGTACTTC. The chain carries TRBV24-1 and TRBJ2-4; 10 bases agree with TRBD1. V gave up 3 bases and J gave up 3 bases; unmatched junction bases: 10. The CDR3 is 18 residues long. The germline V gene has CDR1 KGHDR and CDR2 SFDVKD.

This chain joins TRBV10-2 and TRBJ1-2; possibly TRBD1 for D (5 bases). The CDR3 contains 14 residues. CDR1 and CDR2 (germline): WSHSY, SAAADI. Trimming removed 0 bases from V and 7 bases from J, with 12 bases in between. CDR3 DNA sequence: TGCGCCAGCAGTGAGTCAGTGGCAGGGCTTGGCTACACCTTC. Translated: CASSESVAGLGYTF.

This clonotype was observed at least ten times. The rearrangement links TRBV7-9 to TRBJ2-3, with a weak D call TRBD1 (6 bases). Germline CDR1 and CDR2: SEHNR and FQNEAQ (reference sequence). This CDR3 has 14 amino acids. V gave up 4 bases and J gave up 2 bases, with 10 bases separating them. The chain's CDR3 is CASSSTGPTDTQYF. The CDR3 DNA reads as TGTGCCAGCAGCTCGACAGGCCCCACAGATACGCAGTATTTT.

This clonotype has a handful of counts. V and J are TRBV5-1 and TRBJ2-3; weak D call: TRBD1 (6 bases). The CDR3 has 15 residues. In germline, CDR1 is SGHRS, CDR2 YFSETQ. Trimming stripped 4 bases from V and 4 bases from J, with 16 bases between. Written as DNA, the CDR3 is TGCGCCAGCAGCCCGAGGTCAGGGGCGCCAGATACGCAGTATTTT. The encoded protein is CASSPRSGAPDTQYF.

This clonotype was counted many times. V usage is TRBV29-1 and J usage is TRBJ2-7; 7 bases are shared with TRBD1. Germline V gene sequence: CDR1 SQVTM, CDR2 ANQGSEA. Trimming removed 4 bases from V and 3 bases from J; junction bases left unmatched: 3. This CDR3 spans 12 amino acids. The CDR3 reads CSVGTGIYEQYF. DNA for the CDR3: TGCAGCGTTGGGACAGGAATCTACGAGCAGTACTTC.

This clonotype was observed many times. The chain joins TRBV5-6 to TRBJ1-4; 8 bases are a match to TRBD1. Per germline, CDR1 SGHDT and CDR2 YYEEEE. The CDR3 runs 14 residues. V lost 2 bases and J lost 8; bases outside the gene matches: 5. CDR3 sequence: CASSFGAGGEKLFF. The DNA for the CDR3 is TGTGCCAGCAGCTTTGGGGCAGGGGGCGAAAAACTGTTTTTT.

Concerning this clonotype itself: At one boundary the junction diverges from the germline segment, which might be a read error. The V and J genes are TRBV7-9 and TRBJ2-6; perhaps TRBD1 as D (6 bases). Germline lookup yields CDR1 SEHNR and CDR2 FQNEAQ (reference sequence). The CDR3 loop spans 17 amino acids. The CDR3 DNA sequence: TGTGCCAGCAGCTCCCCCAACAGGGTGGCTGGGGCCAGCGTCCTGACTTTC. It codes for CASSSPNRVAGASVLTF.

The rearrangement uses TRBV20-1 and TRBJ2-3; TRBD2 matches 10 bases. Germline V gene lookup returns CDR1 DFQATT and CDR2 SNEGSKA (reference sequence). CDR3 length equals 14 residues. J gave up 2 bases and V 6 bases, and 5 bases lay outside the gene matches. CDR3 in amino acids: CSAPTSGNTDTQYF. DNA for the CDR3: TGCAGTGCCCCAACTAGCGGGAACACAGATACGCAGTATTTT.

In its sample, this clonotype was seen many times. V is TRBV12-3 or TRBV12-4 and J is TRBJ1-1; possibly TRBD1 for D (5 bases). The CDR3 runs 13 residues. V was shortened by 6 bases and J by 11 bases, with 19 bases between the two germline ends. The CDR3 DNA follows: TGTGCCAGCAGCTCCCTGAGTCAGGGTTTGGCTTTCTTT. As protein: CASSSLSQGLAFF.

This clonotype was seen a few times. V is TRBV11-2 and J is TRBJ2-1, with 15 bases identical to TRBD2. V shed 1 base and J 0 bases; nucleotides not matched to a gene: 7. CDR3 length: 20 residues. The germline gives CDR1 SGHAT, CDR2 FQNNGV. The CDR3 sequence: CASSLVGLAGGLGSYNEQFF. The CDR3 nucleotides read TGTGCCAGCAGCTTAGTAGGACTAGCGGGGGGGTTGGGCTCCTACAATGAGCAGTTCTTC.